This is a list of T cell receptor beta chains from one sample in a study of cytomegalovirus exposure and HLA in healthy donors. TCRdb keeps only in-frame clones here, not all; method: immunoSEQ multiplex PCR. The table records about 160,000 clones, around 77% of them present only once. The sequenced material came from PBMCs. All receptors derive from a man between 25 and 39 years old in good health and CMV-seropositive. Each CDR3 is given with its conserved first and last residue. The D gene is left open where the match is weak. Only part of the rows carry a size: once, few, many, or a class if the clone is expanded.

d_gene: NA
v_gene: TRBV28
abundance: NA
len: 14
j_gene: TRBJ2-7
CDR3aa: CASSLFAGSYEQYF
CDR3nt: TGTGCCAGCAGTTTGTTTGCGGGGTCCTACGAGCAGTACTTC

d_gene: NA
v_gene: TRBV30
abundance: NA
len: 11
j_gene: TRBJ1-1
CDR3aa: CAWSGYTEAFF
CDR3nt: TGTGCCTGGTCGGGGTACACTGAAGCTTTCTTT

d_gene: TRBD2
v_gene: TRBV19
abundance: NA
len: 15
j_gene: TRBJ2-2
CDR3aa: CASSLLAGGAGELFF
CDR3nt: TGTGCCAGTAGTCTACTAGCGGGGGGGGCCGGGGAGCTGTTTTTT

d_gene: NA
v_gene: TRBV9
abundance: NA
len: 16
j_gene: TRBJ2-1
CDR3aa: CASSPGVVNSYNEQFF
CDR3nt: TGTGCCAGCAGTCCAGGGGTAGTCAACTCCTACAATGAGCAGTTCTTC

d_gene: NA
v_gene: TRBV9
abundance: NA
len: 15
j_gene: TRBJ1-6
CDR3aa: CASSVDPGGNSPLHF
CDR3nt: TGTGCCAGCAGCGTAGACCCGGGAGGGAATTCACCCCTCCACTTT

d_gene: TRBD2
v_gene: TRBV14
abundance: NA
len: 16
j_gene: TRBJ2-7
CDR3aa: CASSPGLVVLRDEQYF
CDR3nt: TGTGCCAGCAGCCCTGGACTAGTGGTTCTTCGCGACGAGCAGTACTTC

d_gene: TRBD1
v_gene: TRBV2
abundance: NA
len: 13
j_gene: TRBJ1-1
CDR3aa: CASSVQGVTEAFF
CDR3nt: TGTGCCAGCAGTGTCCAGGGGGTCACTGAAGCTTTCTTT

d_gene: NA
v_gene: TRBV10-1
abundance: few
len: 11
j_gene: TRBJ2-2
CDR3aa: CAKTRTGELFF
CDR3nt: TGCGCCAAAACTAGGACCGGGGAGCTGTTTTTT

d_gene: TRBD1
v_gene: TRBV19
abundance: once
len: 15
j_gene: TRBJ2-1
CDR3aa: CASRTGVVLQDEQFF
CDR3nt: TGTGCCAGCCGGACAGGGGTGGTACTACAAGATGAGCAGTTCTTC

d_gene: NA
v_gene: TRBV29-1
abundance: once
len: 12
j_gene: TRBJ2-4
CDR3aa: CSVEGAEDIQYF
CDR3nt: TGCAGCGTTGAGGGGGCTGAGGACATTCAGTACTTC

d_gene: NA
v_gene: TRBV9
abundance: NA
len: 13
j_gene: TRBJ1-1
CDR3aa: CASSEGANTEAFF
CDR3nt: TGTGCCAGCAGCGAAGGAGCCAACACTGAAGCTTTCTTT

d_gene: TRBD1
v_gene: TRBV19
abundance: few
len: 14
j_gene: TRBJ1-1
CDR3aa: CASSVQGMGTEAFF
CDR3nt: TGTGCCAGTAGTGTACAGGGGATGGGCACTGAAGCTTTCTTT

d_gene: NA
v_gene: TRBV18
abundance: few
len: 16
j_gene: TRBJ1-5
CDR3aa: CASSRTGRDSNQPQHF
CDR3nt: TGTGCCAGCTCACGCACAGGGCGCGATAGCAATCAGCCCCAGCATTTT

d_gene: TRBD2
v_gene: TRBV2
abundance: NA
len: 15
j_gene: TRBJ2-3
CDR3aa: CASSVTGGPTDTQYF
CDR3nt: TGTGCCAGCAGTGTGACGGGGGGGCCGACAGATACGCAGTATTTT

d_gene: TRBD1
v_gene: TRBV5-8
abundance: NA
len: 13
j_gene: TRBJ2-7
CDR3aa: CASRRDRRYEQYF
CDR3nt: TGTGCCAGCAGACGGGACAGGAGGTACGAGCAGTACTTC

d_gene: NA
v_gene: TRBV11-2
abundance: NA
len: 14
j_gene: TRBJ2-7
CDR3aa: CASSLVSAPGEQYF
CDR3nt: TGTGCCAGCAGCTTAGTGTCCGCTCCCGGCGAGCAGTACTTC

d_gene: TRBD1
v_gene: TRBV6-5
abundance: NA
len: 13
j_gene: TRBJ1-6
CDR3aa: CASGTGLGSPLHF
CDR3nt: TGTGCCAGCGGGACAGGGTTAGGCTCACCCCTCCACTTT

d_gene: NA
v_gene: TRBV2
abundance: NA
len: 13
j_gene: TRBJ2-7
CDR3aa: CASRRDNDYEQYF
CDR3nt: TGTGCCAGCAGGAGGGATAATGACTACGAGCAGTACTTC

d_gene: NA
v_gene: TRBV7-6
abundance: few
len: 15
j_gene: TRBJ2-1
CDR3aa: CASSLAGTRDNEQFF
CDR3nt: TGTGCCAGCAGCTTAGCGGGAACCAGGGACAATGAGCAGTTCTTC

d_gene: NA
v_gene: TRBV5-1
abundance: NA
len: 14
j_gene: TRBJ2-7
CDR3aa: CASSFYRGFYEQYF
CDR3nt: TGCGCCAGCAGCTTTTATCGGGGTTTCTACGAGCAGTACTTC

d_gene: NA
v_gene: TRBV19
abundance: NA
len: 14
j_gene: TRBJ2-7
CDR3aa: CASSSPGFFSEQYF
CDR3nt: TGTGCCAGTAGTTCTCCGGGATTTTTCTCCGAGCAGTACTTC

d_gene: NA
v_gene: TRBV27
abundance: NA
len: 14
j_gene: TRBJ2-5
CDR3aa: CASTPLGATETQYF
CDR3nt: TGTGCCAGCACCCCCCTTGGGGCCACGGAGACCCAGTACTTC

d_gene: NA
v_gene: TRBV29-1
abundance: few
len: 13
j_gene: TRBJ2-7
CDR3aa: CSVGWTGMRGQYF
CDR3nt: TGCAGCGTAGGGTGGACGGGGATGCGGGGGCAGTACTTC

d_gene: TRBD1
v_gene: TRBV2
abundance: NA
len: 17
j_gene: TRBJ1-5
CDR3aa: CASSESLGTGKDQPQHF
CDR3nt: TGTGCCAGCAGTGAGAGTTTAGGGACAGGGAAGGATCAGCCCCAGCATTTT

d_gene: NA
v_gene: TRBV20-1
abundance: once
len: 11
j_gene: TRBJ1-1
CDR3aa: CSQGMNTEAFF
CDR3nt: TGCAGCCAGGGTATGAACACTGAAGCTTTCTTT

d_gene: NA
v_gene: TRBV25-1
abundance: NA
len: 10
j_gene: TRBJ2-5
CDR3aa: CASSFKTQYF
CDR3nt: TGTGCCAGCAGTTTTAAGACCCAGTACTTC

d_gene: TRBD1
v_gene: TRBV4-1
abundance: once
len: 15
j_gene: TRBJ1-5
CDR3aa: CASSQYRGEGQPQHF
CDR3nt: TGCGCCAGCAGCCAATACAGGGGAGAGGGTCAGCCCCAGCATTTT

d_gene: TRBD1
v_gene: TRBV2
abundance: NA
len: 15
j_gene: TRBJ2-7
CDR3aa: CASSASGTANYEQYF
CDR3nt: TGTGCCAGCAGTGCCTCCGGGACAGCGAACTACGAGCAGTACTTC

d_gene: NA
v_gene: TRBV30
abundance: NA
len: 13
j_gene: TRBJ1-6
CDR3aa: CAWSLNRDSPLHF
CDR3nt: TGTGCCTGGAGTTTGAACAGGGATTCACCCCTCCACTTT

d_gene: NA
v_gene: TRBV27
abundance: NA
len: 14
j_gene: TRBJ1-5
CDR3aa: CASSVRGSNQPQHF
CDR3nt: TGTGCCAGCAGTGTCAGGGGTAGCAATCAGCCCCAGCATTTT

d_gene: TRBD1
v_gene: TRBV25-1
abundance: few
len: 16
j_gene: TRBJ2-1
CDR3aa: CASSDTGGGSYNEQFF
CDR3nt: TGTGCCAGCAGTGATACAGGGGGAGGTTCCTACAATGAGCAGTTCTTC

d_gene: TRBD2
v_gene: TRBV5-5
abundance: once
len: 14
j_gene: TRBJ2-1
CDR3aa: CASSLGGGAYEQFF
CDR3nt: TGTGCCAGCAGCTTGGGCGGGGGGGCGTATGAGCAGTTCTTC

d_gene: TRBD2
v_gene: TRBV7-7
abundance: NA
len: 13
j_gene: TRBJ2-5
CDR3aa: CASSRGDQETQYF
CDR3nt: TGTGCCAGCTCGCGGGGGGACCAAGAGACCCAGTACTTC

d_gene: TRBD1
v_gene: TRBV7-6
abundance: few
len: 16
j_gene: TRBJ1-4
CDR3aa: CASSFSDRGHSEKLFF
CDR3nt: TGTGCCAGCAGCTTTTCAGACAGGGGGCACAGTGAAAAACTGTTTTTT

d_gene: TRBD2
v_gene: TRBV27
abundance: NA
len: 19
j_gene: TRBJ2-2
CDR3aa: CASSPTMAGGHPNTGELFF
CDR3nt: TGTGCCAGCAGTCCCACAATGGCGGGGGGGCATCCTAACACCGGGGAGCTGTTTTTT

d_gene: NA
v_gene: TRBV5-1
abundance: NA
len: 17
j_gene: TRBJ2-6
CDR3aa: CASSPLEIFTGANVLTF
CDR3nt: TGCGCCAGCAGCCCCCTGGAGATCTTCACTGGGGCCAACGTCCTGACTTTC

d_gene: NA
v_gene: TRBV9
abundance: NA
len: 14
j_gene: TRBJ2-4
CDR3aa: CASSVDPGSDIQYF
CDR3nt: TGTGCCAGCAGCGTAGACCCGGGTTCCGACATTCAGTACTTC

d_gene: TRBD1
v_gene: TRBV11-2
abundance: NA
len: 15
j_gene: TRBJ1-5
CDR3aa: CASSLGQGRHQPQHF
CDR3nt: TGTGCCAGCAGCTTAGGACAGGGGAGGCATCAGCCCCAGCATTTT

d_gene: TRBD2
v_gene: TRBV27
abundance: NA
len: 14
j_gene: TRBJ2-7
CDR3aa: CASSLTSGGREQYF
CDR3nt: TGTGCCAGCAGTCTGACTAGCGGGGGGCGCGAGCAGTACTTC

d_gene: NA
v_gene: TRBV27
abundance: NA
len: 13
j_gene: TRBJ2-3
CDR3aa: CASSLADTDTQYF
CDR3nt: TGTGCCAGCAGTTTAGCGGACACAGATACGCAGTATTTT

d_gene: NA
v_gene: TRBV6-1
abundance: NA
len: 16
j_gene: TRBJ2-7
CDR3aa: CASSEVRRVTSYEQYF
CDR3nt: TGTGCCAGCAGTGAAGTCCGCAGGGTCACCTCCTACGAGCAGTACTTC

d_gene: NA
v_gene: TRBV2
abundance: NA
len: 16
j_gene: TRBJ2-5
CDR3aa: CASSESSGQLQETQYF
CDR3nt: TGTGCCAGCAGTGAATCCTCAGGACAGTTACAAGAGACCCAGTACTTC

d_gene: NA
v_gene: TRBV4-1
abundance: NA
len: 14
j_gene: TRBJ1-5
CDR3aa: CASSQERYNQPQHF
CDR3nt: TGCGCCAGCAGCCAAGAGCGCTACAATCAGCCCCAGCATTTT

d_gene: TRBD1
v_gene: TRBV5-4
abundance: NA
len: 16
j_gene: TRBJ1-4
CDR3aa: CASSLGTGANNEKLFF
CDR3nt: TGTGCCAGCAGCTTAGGGACAGGGGCCAATAATGAAAAACTGTTTTTT

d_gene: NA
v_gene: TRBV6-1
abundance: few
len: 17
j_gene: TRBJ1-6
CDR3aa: CASSDIFEGSYNSPLHF
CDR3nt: TGTGCCAGCAGTGATATCTTTGAGGGCTCCTATAATTCACCCCTCCACTTT

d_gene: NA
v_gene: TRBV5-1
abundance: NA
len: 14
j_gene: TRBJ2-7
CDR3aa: CASSLDGNTYEQYF
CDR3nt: TGCGCCAGCAGCTTGGATGGCAACACCTACGAGCAGTACTTC

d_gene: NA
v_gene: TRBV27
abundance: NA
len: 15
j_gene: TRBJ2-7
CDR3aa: CASSQTRSRVYEQYF
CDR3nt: TGTGCCAGCAGCCAAACTCGTAGCCGGGTCTACGAGCAGTACTTC

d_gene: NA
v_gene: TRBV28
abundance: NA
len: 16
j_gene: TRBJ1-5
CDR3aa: CASSFGGFYSNQPQHF
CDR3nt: TGTGCCAGCAGTTTCGGGGGATTTTATAGCAATCAGCCCCAGCATTTT

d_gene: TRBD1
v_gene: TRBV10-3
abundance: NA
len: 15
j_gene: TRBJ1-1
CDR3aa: CAISEGTGVYTEAFF
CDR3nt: TGTGCCATCAGTGAGGGGACAGGGGTTTACACTGAAGCTTTCTTT

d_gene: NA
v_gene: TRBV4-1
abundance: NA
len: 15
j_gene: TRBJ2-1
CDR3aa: CASSQDEGGPNEQFF
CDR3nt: TGCGCCAGCAGCCAAGATGAGGGGGGGCCCAATGAGCAGTTCTTC

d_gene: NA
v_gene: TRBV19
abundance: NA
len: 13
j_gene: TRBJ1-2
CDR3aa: CASGYDSNYGYTF
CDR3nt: TGTGCCAGTGGGTATGACAGTAACTATGGCTACACCTTC

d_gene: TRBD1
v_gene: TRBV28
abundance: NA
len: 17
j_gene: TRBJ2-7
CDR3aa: CASSFSTPDRVVAEQYF
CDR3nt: TGTGCCAGCAGTTTTTCTACTCCGGACAGGGTGGTTGCCGAGCAGTACTTC

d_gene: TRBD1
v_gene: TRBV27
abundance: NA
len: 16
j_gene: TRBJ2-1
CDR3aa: CASSLPQGAGYNEQFF
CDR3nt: TGTGCCAGCAGTTTACCCCAGGGGGCAGGCTACAATGAGCAGTTCTTC

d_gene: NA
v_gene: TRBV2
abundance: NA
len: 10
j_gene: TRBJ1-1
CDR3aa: CAGTPGGAFF
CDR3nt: TGTGCCGGGACTCCGGGTGGAGCTTTCTTT